The 2 T cell receptor beta chains presented below share a single source sample, sequenced in a study of early T cells in non-severe SARS-CoV-2 infection. One entry per CDR3 protein results from TCRdb running MiXCR on the 5' RACE reads. Counted here are roughly 51,000 distinct CDR3 sequences, under 7% occurring once; the ten biggest clones make up about 3%. The sample here was whole blood, taken at baseline. The receptors shown here come from an adult who was a healthcare worker with PCR-confirmed SARS-CoV-2 infection or an uninfected control (not recorded which).

The chain combines TRBV7-2 with TRBJ2-3; D uncertain. The germline gives CDR1 SGHTA, CDR2 FQGNSA. CDR3 length: 14 residues. V gave up 1 base and J gave up 6 bases, with 11 bases separating them. The CDR3 DNA is TGTGCCAGCAGCTTAGGGTGGGGTGGCGATACGCAGTATTTT. It yields the protein CASSLGWGGDTQYF.

Many counts were recorded for this clonotype. The chain links TRBV2 to TRBJ2-7; D unclear. This CDR3 region has 15 residues. V lost 5 bases, J lost 0 bases, and 14 bases lay in between. Per germline, CDR1 SNHLY and CDR2 FYNNEI. The CDR3 coding sequence is TGTGCCAGCAGTCGCCGGGCCGTGATCTCCTACGAGCAGTACTTC. Its translation: CASSRRAVISYEQYF.